Below, 14 T cell receptor beta chains from the same sample are listed, as sequenced in a study of spatial heterogeneity in lung cancer. TCRdb reanalysed the 5' RACE reads using MiXCR and keeps one entry per CDR3 protein. Of about 48,000 distinct CDR3 sequences listed, less than 5.5% are singletons. Specified time point: sample taken at primary tumor resection. The sample here was PBMCs, taken at surgery. The receptors shown here come from a male donor with early-stage non-small cell lung cancer.

This clonotype was observed many times. The gene calls are TRBV29-1 and TRBJ2-3; D might be TRBD1 (5 bases). The CDR3 runs 13 residues. The V gene's germline CDR1 is SQVTM and CDR2 ANQGSEA. V was clipped by 1 base and J by 5 bases, with 10 bases between them. The CDR3 DNA reads TGCAGCGTTGAAGTTTCAGGGAAAGATACGCAGTATTTT. It translates to CSVEVSGKDTQYF.

This clonotype appeared many times. The chain carries TRBV6-2 or TRBV6-3 and TRBJ2-3; 8 nucleotides match TRBD2. This CDR3 is 14 amino acids long. Trimming cost V 6 bases and J 5 bases; bases outside gene matches: 7. Germline-derived CDR1 and CDR2 are MNHEY and SVGEGT. DNA for the CDR3: TGTGCCAGCAGCCGCGGACTAGCAGGAGATACGCAGTATTTT. Protein: CASSRGLAGDTQYF.

This clonotype was counted at least ten times. The chain recombines TRBV29-1 with TRBJ2-2; D gene ambiguous. CDR3 length: 13 residues. Germline assignment: CDR1 SQVTM and CDR2 ANQGSEA. V lost 2 bases, J lost 1 base, and 5 bases lay in between. The CDR3 DNA sequence: TGCAGCGTTGAATTGTGGAACACCGGGGAGCTGTTTTTT. As protein: CSVELWNTGELFF.

This clonotype has a count of ten or more. The CDR3 is CAISDSLGTSYEQYF. CDR3 nucleotides: TGTGCCATCAGTGATTCGTTGGGGACTAGCTACGAGCAGTACTTC. The chain couples TRBV10-3 to TRBJ2-7; 8 bases align to TRBD2. Germline trimming cut 3 bases from V and 3 bases from J; bases unmatched to any gene: 7. The CDR3 sequence is 15 residues long. CDR1 ENHRY and CDR2 SYGVKD come from the germline V gene.

This clonotype was found many times. The chain carries TRBV7-9 and TRBJ1-2; 7 bases are shared with TRBD1. The trim removed 0 bases at V and 8 bases at J, leaving 6 bases unmatched. Per germline, CDR1 SEHNR and CDR2 FQNEAQ (reference sequence). The CDR3 is 14 amino acids. CDR3 sequence: CASSLAERGHGYTF. Here the CDR3 DNA reads TGTGCCAGCAGCTTAGCGGAAAGGGGGCACGGCTACACCTTC. The entire variable domain, with the rest obtained from reference TRBV7-9 and TRBJ1-2, is as follows: DTGVSQNPRHKITKRGQNVTFRCDPISEHNRLYWYRQTLGQGPEFLTYFQNEAQLEKSRLLSDRFSAERPKGSFSTLEIQRTEQGDSAMYLCASSLAERGHGYTFGSGTRLTVV.

In its sample, this clonotype was seen many times. V and J are TRBV2 and TRBJ1-1; D is perhaps TRBD1 (5 bases). Germline-derived CDR1 and CDR2 are SNHLY and FYNNEI. Trimming shortened V by 2 bases and J by 1 base, and 5 bases separated the two germline ends. The CDR3 contains 13 residues. The CDR3 reads CASSERGNTEAFF. CDR3 DNA sequence: TGTGCCAGCAGTGAAAGGGGGAACACTGAAGCTTTCTTT.

This clonotype showed up many times. This chain uses TRBV6-1 with TRBJ2-4; perhaps TRBD2 as D (6 bases). Germline assignment: CDR1 MNHNS and CDR2 SASEGT. This CDR3 has 19 residues. The V gene lost 5 bases and the J gene lost 0 bases, with 23 bases spanning the gap. CDR3 protein: CASSSARTGGWKAKNIQYF. As DNA, the CDR3 is TGTGCCAGCAGTTCAGCCCGAACCGGGGGATGGAAAGCCAAAAACATTCAGTACTTC.

This clonotype was detected many times. This sequence joins TRBV4-1 and TRBJ1-2; D is unclear. Trimming stripped 1 base from V and 8 bases from J, with 8 bases between. The length of the CDR3 is 12 residues. Germline CDR1 is MGHRA and CDR2 is YSYEKL. Written as DNA, the CDR3 is TGCGCCAGCAGCCAAGGCTTGGGGGGCTACACCTTC. It specifies CASSQGLGGYTF.

By share, this clonotype ranks as medium-sized (0.01 to 0.1%). The J gene is TRBJ2-3, the V gene TRBV10-3, with a weak D call TRBD2 (5 bases). The CDR3 length is 16 residues. Trimming removed 0 bases from V and 0 bases from J, with 10 bases in between. The germline V gene encodes CDR1 ENHRY and CDR2 SYGVKD. The CDR3 nucleotides read TGTGCCATCAGTGAGTCGGCTAGCCCTAGCACAGATACGCAGTATTTT. It encodes CAISESASPSTDTQYF.

At least ten counts were recorded for this clonotype. The rearrangement joins TRBV5-1 to TRBJ2-1; D perhaps matches TRBD2 (5 bases). Germline assignment: CDR1 SGHRS and CDR2 YFSETQ. This CDR3 spans 14 amino acids. V was clipped by 0 bases and J by 8 bases, with 12 bases between them. CDR3 bases: TGCGCCAGCAGCTTGGTACGAGGGAGCGATGAGCAGTTCTTC. It is translated as CASSLVRGSDEQFF.

This clonotype is medium-sized by share. V is TRBV7-2 and J is TRBJ2-3; 9 nucleotides line up with TRBD1. Trimming at V came to 5 bases and at J to 2 bases, leaving 5 bases not matched to a gene. Germline V gene data show CDR1 as SGHTA and CDR2 as FQGNSA. The CDR3 contains 15 residues. CDR3 region: CASSPRTGATDTQYF. The DNA for the CDR3 is TGTGCCAGCAGCCCGCGGACAGGGGCCACAGATACGCAGTATTTT.

This clonotype came up many times. The genes are TRBV20-1 and TRBJ2-7; 7 nucleotides match TRBD2. J lost 0 bases, V lost 4 bases, and 9 bases had no gene match. Looked up from germline, CDR1 is DFQATT and CDR2 is SNEGSKA (reference sequence). The CDR3 is 15 amino acids. Here the CDR3 reads CSATSIAGFSYEQYF. The CDR3 nucleotides are TGCAGTGCTACTTCCATAGCGGGTTTCTCCTACGAGCAGTACTTC.

This clonotype was seen at least ten times. V usage is TRBV20-1 and J usage is TRBJ2-3; D perhaps matches TRBD1 (6 bases). The CDR3 is 13 amino acids. Trimming pared 6 bases from V and 2 bases from J, leaving 12 bases between. Germline assignment: CDR1 DFQATT and CDR2 SNEGSKA (reference sequence). This CDR3 is CSAKDRFTDTQYF. The CDR3 DNA sequence: TGCAGTGCCAAAGACAGGTTCACAGATACGCAGTATTTT.

This clonotype was observed many times. V is TRBV9 and J is TRBJ2-7, with D uncertain. This CDR3 spans 14 amino acids. The germline V gene encodes CDR1 SGDLS and CDR2 YYNGEE. The V and J ends lost 3 bases and 5 bases respectively, with 15 bases between them. CDR3 sequence (DNA): TGTGCCAGCAGCGCCTCGGAAGTTGTGGACGAGCAGTACTTC. Its translation is CASSASEVVDEQYF.